Sequencing of this TCR beta chain was carried out in a study of T-cell memory formation after mild COVID-19. This clonotype was detected only a few times. Its specificity is not known. TCRdb reprocessed the 5' RACE reads via MiXCR and lists one record per CDR3 protein. Here the sample spans tens of thousands of distinct CDR3 sequences, about an eighth being singletons. Whole-study findings and limits: The CD4+ clones that contracted clustered mainly within CM and EM, and the CD8+ clones concentrated in EMRA.

The sequence was obtained from an adult woman who had mild COVID-19 (a few samples of this study predate the infection). Cell type and time point are not known. Sequencing used PBMCs or a T cell subset sorted from them (not recorded which).

Here the CDR3 DNA reads TGTGCCAGCAGCTTACTTCCTGGGCAGGCCAGGATGAACACTGAAGCTTTCTTT. Residues: CASSLLPGQARMNTEAFF. The chain combines TRBV7-9 with TRBJ1-1; D ambiguous. The CDR3 totals 18 residues. Trimming removed 2 bases from V and 0 bases from J, with 19 bases in between. The V gene's germline CDR1 is SEHNR and CDR2 FQNEAQ (reference sequence).